This T cell receptor beta chain was profiled in a study of T-cell reconstitution after alpha-beta-depleted transplantation in children. Study-wide points: Several hundred graft clones that had expanded were reportedly the source of alpha-beta T cells about two months after transplant. Recipient T cells and thymic progenitors that survived gave rise to the high TCRbeta diversity observed at day 60 in some patients. One year after transplant, T-cell counts and diversity came mostly from newly produced T cells.

As for this clonotype: Its cognate antigen is unknown.

Unique molecular identifiers were used to barcode this TCRbeta library. MiXCR, run by TCRdb on the PCR reads, gives a single entry per CDR3 protein. The sample has fewer than 350,000 distinct CDR3 sequences, about 7.3% seen once. The CDR3 loop spans 17 amino acids. Germline values: CDR1 SGHVS, CDR2 FNYEAQ. After removal of 7 bases from V and 5 bases from J, the junction contained 15 bases not matched to a gene. The receptor was isolated from a female patient between 2 and 10 years old who had a stem cell transplant for Fanconi anemia, so the T cells may come from the graft donor. This material consisted of peripheral blood, taken 360 days after TCRalphabeta/CD19-depleted stem cell transplant. This chain joins TRBV7-6 and TRBJ1-2; TRBD1 aligns across 11 bases. CDR3 residues: CASTNLDRGLPIYGYTF. The CDR3 bases are TGTGCCAGCACAAACCTGGACAGGGGGCTCCCCATATATGGCTACACCTTC.